The present T cell receptor beta chain was sequenced within a study of blood T cell repertoires in COVID-19. Overall study context: Collection of acute and convalescent COVID-19 samples took place in the United States, Italy and Spain. PBMCs, B-cell-depleted T cells, or T cells were the source of the cDNA or gDNA that made up the material.

This CDR3 is 14 amino acids long. Germline V lookup: CDR1 GTSNPN, CDR2 SVGIG (reference sequence). The V gene lost 5 bases and the J gene lost 1 base, with 14 bases spanning the gap. As originally analysed: The authors estimated nucleated cell counts from reference gene primer amplification. Sequencing was performed with immunoSEQ multiplex PCR; in TCRdb, only in-frame clones are kept and a portion is missing. V, J and clone size are taken as reported in that table, and D and trimming were inferred from the DNA itself. The table has about 100,000 clones, about 80% seen once. Material: peripheral blood. The rearrangement joins TRBV30 to TRBJ2-5; D is perhaps TRBD2 (5 bases). The TCR comes from a woman in her 70s with acute or convalescent COVID-19. As DNA, the CDR3 is TGTGCCTGGGCGAGCGGAACCACCCAAGAGACCCAGTACTTC. This codes for CAWASGTTQETQYF. Combining the CDR3 with reference TRBV30 and TRBJ2-5 gives the whole variable domain SQTIHQWPATLVQPVGSPLSLECTVEGTSNPNLYWYRQAAGRGLQLLFYSVGIGQISSEVPQNLSASRPQDRQFILSSKKLLLSDSGFYLCAWASGTTQETQYFGPGTRLLVL.